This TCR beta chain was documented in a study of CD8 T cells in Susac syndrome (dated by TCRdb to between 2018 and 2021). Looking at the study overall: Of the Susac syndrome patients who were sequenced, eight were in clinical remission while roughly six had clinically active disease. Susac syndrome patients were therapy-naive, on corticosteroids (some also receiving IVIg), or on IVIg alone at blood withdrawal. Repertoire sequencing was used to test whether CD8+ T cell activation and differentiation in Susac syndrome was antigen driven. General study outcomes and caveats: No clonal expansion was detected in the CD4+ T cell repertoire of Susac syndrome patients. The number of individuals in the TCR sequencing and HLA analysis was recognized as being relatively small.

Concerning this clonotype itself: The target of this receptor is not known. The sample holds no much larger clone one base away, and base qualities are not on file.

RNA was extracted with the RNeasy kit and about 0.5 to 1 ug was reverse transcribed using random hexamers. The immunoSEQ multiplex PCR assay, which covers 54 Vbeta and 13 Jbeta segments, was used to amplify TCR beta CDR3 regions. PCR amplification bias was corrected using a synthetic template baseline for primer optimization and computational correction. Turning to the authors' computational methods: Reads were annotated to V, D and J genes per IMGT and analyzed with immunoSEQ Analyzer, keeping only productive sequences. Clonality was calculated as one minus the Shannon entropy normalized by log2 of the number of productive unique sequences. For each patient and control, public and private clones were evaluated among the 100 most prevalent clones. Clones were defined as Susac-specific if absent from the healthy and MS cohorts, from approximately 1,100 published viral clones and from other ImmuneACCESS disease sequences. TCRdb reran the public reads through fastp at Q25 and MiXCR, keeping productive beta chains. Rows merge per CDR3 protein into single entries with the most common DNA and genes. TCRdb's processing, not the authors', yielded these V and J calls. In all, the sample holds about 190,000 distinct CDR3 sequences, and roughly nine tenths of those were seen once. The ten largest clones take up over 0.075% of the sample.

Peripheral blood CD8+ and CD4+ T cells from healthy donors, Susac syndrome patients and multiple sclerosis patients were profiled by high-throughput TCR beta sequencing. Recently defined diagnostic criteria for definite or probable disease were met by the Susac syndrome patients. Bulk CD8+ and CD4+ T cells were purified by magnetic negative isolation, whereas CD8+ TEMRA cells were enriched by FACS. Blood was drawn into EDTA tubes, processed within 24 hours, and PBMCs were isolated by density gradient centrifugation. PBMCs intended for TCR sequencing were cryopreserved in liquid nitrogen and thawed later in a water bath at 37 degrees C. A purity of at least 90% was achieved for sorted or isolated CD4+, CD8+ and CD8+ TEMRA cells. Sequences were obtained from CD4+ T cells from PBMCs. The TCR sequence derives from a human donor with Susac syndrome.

The CDR3 protein is CASSLARNEQFF. The DNA sequence follows: TGTGCCAGCAGTTTAGCCCGGAATGAGCAGTTCTTC. Rearrangement joined TRBV28 to TRBJ2-1; the D gene is unclear. The junction shows trimming of 2 bases on V and 7 bases on J, plus 6 bases between the germline ends. From the germline V gene, CDR1 is MDHEN and CDR2 is SYDVKM. There are 12 amino acids in the CDR3, from cysteine to phenylalanine inclusive. Only the CDR3 part of the read is kept: 36 bases, read in frame from the first base.